Below, one TCR beta chain is given with its context. It lacks a known antigen. No qualities accompany the bases; no much larger clone lies one base away. The treatment or condition label on this specimen signifies: roughly 19 received Ad26.COV2.S at low or high dose, single or two shots; about 5 received placebo; per-sample allocation not given. Repertoires of vaccine and placebo recipients were sequenced from samples taken on day 63 after the first injection. Cohort 1b enrolled about two dozen adults aged 18-55 years at a single site in Boston, USA, between 29 July and 7 August 2020. Ad26.COV2.S was a replication-incompetent adenovirus type 26 vector expressing a prefusion-stabilized SARS-CoV-2 spike protein from the original Wuhan strain. These data come from a study of Ad26.COV2.S vaccination and SARS-CoV-2 variants (dated by TCRdb to about 2021). Some background on the complete study: Vaccine-arm donors were drawn from COV1001, a multicentre, randomized, double-blind, placebo-controlled phase I-IIa trial of Ad26.COV2.S in healthy adults. Ad26.COV2.S was given intramuscularly at 5x10^10 or 1x10^11 viral particles, as a single shot or as two shots 56 days apart. Sequencing of the TCRbeta repertoire served to evaluate the specificity and breadth of SARS-CoV-2-reactive T cell receptors following Ad26.COV2.S vaccination. A total of 32 samples were included in the TCR-sequenced set, comprising around 19 Ad26.COV2.S vaccine recipients, 5 placebo recipients and 8 SARS-CoV-2 convalescent individuals. Trial participants were randomized into five groups of five: low-dose or high-dose Ad26.COV2.S given once or twice, or placebo on both occasions. Investigators did not know the trial group allocation while performing experiments and assessing outcomes. The full study reports these points: Vaccine and placebo recipients had comparable non-spike TCR breadth, which fits with the vaccine containing only spike. After vaccination, substantial breadth of spike-specific CD8+ and CD4+ T cell responses was reported. Higher spike-specific TCR breadth was observed in Ad26.COV2.S recipients than in placebo recipients (P = 0.0014). It was noted by the authors that total T cell responses may have been underestimated by the TCR breadth and depth analyses. The study lacked the statistical power to compare responses across vaccine doses or regimens.

V gives up 0 bases and J gives up 5 bases, and the segment between their germline ends measures 20 bases. The CDR3 holds 17 amino acids from the cysteine to the phenylalanine. Just CDR3 DNA is preserved here, 51 bases in frame from base 1. CDR1 SGDLS and CDR2 YYNGEE were looked up in the germline V gene. The immunoSEQ Assay was used to sequence TCRbeta CDR3 regions. After extraction, genomic DNA underwent amplification by bias-controlled multiplex PCR, followed by high-throughput sequencing. Concerning the study's data processing: Collapsing and filtering of sequences were performed to quantify the absolute abundance of each unique TCRbeta CDR3 region. T cell fraction was estimated by normalization of TCRbeta template counts to usable DNA, with usable DNA being measured through amplification of reference genes present in all nucleated cells. Repertoire TCRs were annotated as SARS-CoV-2-specific by exact matching of V gene, CDR3 amino acid sequence and J gene to a known reactive TCR set. The reference SARS-CoV-2 TCR set came from MIRA and was filtered for enrichment in COVID-19-positive ImmuneCODE repertoires, removing public or cross-reactive TCRs. Using the MIRA antigens, annotated TCRs were further analysed by specific ORF or by position within an ORF. Breadth was defined as annotated unique rearrangements over total unique productive rearrangements; depth was the summed frequency of those rearrangements. Two-sided Wilcoxon rank-sum tests were applied when comparing TCR breadth between groups. TCRdb's version of the immuneACCESS table is confined to in-frame rearrangements and falls short of the full clone set. An unresolved V gene accounts for under half of the shortfall where checked; the remainder is of unknown origin. V and J calls and clone size come straight from that table; D and trimming were deduced from the DNA. A total of about 680,000 clones appear in this sample, roughly 90% of them only once. Around 1.5% of the sample rests with the top ten.

This chain joins TRBV9 to TRBJ1-1; the best D guess is TRBD1, with 5 bases matching. The source of this sequence is a person between 18 and 59 years old who received the Ad26.COV2.S COVID-19 vaccine or a placebo. Sequencing was performed on peripheral blood, taken in a trial of Ad26.COV2.S vaccine versus placebo. The CDR3 region has the sequence CASSVAGGTGRWTEAFF. The DNA sequence reads TGTGCCAGCAGCGTAGCTGGGGGAACAGGTCGGTGGACTGAAGCTTTCTTT.